This T cell receptor beta chain was captured by sequencing in a study of blood T cell repertoires in COVID-19. Original handling: For nucleated cells, counts were estimated from reference gene primer amplification. TCRdb keeps only in-frame clones here, not all; method: immunoSEQ multiplex PCR. V, J and clone size are those of that table, while D and trimming were read from the DNA. The sample lists 150,000 to 200,000 clones; roughly 80% were seen once. Adults between roughly 18 and 95 years of age took part from 24 US areas. Donors were grouped by their self-reported clinical history. This CDR3 has 16 residues. Per germline, CDR1 SGHRS and CDR2 YFSETQ. J gave up 3 bases and V 4 bases, and 12 bases lay outside the gene matches.

What was sequenced was PBMCs or T cells enriched from blood (not recorded which). This TCR came from a woman aged 50 to 60 who had recovered from COVID-19. This chain uses TRBV5-1 with TRBJ2-7; 8 bases match TRBD2. The CDR3 region has the DNA TGCGCCAGCAGCATGGCCAGCGGGAGTGGAGACTACGAGCAGTACTTC. Encoded protein: CASSMASGSGDYEQYF.